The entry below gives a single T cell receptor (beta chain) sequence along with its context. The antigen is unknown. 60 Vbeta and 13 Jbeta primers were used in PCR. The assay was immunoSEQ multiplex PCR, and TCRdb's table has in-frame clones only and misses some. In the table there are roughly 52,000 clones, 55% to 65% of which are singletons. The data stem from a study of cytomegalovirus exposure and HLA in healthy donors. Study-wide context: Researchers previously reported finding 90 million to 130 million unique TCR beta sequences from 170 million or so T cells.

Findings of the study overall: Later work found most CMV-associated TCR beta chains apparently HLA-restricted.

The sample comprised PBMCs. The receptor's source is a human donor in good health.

Written as DNA, the CDR3 is TGTGCCAGCAGCCCCAGAACGGGACAGATCAACACTGAAGCTTTCTTT. Residues: CASSPRTGQINTEAFF. The gene calls are TRBV7-6 and TRBJ1-1; 7 bases are a match to TRBD1. CDR1 is SGHVS and CDR2 is FNYEAQ in the germline V gene. The CDR3 runs 16 residues. V shed 5 bases and J 2 bases; nucleotides not matched to a gene: 11.